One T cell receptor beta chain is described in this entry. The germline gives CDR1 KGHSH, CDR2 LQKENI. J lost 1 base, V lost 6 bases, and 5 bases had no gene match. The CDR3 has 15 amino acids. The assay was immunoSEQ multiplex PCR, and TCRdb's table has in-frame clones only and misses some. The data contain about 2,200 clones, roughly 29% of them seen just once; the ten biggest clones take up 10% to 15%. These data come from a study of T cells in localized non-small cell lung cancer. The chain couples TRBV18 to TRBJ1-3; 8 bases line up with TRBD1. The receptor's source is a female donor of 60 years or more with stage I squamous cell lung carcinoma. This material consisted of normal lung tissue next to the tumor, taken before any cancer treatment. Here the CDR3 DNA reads TGTGCCAGCTCCCGGACAGGGTCTTCTGGAAACACCATATATTTT. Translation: CASSRTGSSGNTIYF.